These 21 T cell receptor beta chains share one sample of origin, sequenced in a study of T cell responses to AZD1222 COVID-19 vaccine. Libraries were prepared by immunoSEQ multiplex PCR; TCRdb keeps only in-frame clonotypes and omits some of them. This sample carries about 66,000 clones, roughly 90% of them seen once, and the ten largest clones take 17%. Material: peripheral blood, obtained on day 0 of AZD1222 vaccination. These receptors all stem from an adult in good health.

The V call is TRBV6-5, the J call TRBJ2-6; D is unclear. The germline V gene has CDR1 MNHEY and CDR2 SVGAGI. The CDR3 runs to 16 residues. Trimming removed 4 bases at V and 0 bases at J, with 10 bases between. The CDR3 nucleotides read TGTGCCAGCAGTTTCGCGAGAACCTCTGGGGCCAACGTCCTGACTTTC. This sequence encodes CASSFARTSGANVLTF.

CDR3 loop: CATSRDPIAEQFF. The CDR3 nucleotides read TGTGCCACCAGCAGAGATCCCATCGCTGAGCAGTTCTTC. The chain uses TRBV15 and TRBJ2-1; D not certain. The CDR3 has 13 residues. The ends were cut back, 0 bases at V and 9 bases at J, with 9 bases in the middle. Germline loops: CDR1 LNHNV, CDR2 YYDKDF (reference sequence).

This clone was seen a few times. The rearrangement uses TRBV4-2 and TRBJ2-1, with 14 bases fitting TRBD2. Germline V lookup: CDR1 LGHNA, CDR2 YNFKEQ. V dropped 1 base and J dropped 9; count of bases not matched to a gene: 8. The CDR3 consists of 17 residues. CDR3 DNA sequence: TGTGCCAGCAGCCAAGCGGCCGAGACTAGCGGGAGGGGTGAGCAGTTCTTC. Encoded protein: CASSQAAETSGRGEQFF.

This chain connects TRBV9 to TRBJ2-3; D possibly matches TRBD1 or TRBD2 (5 bases each). This CDR3 has 15 residues. V lost 1 base and J 4 bases, leaving 13 bases between the germline ends. The germline gives CDR1 SGDLS, CDR2 YYNGEE. CDR3 nucleotide sequence: TGTGCCAGCAGCGTAAGCGAGGGACCGCCAGATACGCAGTATTTT. It encodes CASSVSEGPPDTQYF.

V is TRBV6-5 and J is TRBJ2-7; D is perhaps TRBD1 (6 bases). Per the germline V gene, CDR1 is MNHEY and CDR2 is SVGAGI. Trimming cost V 8 bases and J 1 base, with 15 bases left between them. This CDR3 has 14 amino acids. CDR3 protein: CASARDILSYEQYF. The CDR3 region has the DNA TGTGCCAGCGCCCGGGACATCTTATCCTACGAGCAGTACTTC.

This chain uses TRBV24-1 with TRBJ2-3, with 7 bases fitting TRBD1. V dropped 2 bases and J dropped 10; count of bases not matched to a gene: 2. CDR1 KGHDR and CDR2 SFDVKD come from the germline V gene. The CDR3 runs to 12 residues. The CDR3 sequence: CATSDYRGAQYF. The CDR3 region has the DNA TGTGCCACCAGTGATTACAGGGGTGCGCAGTATTTT.

CDR3 in amino acids: CASSLGRDTGGSETQYF. CDR3 in DNA: TGTGCCAGCAGCTTAGGCCGGGACACCGGAGGGAGTGAGACCCAGTACTTC. The chain combines TRBV11-3 with TRBJ2-5; D is possibly TRBD1 or TRBD2 (6 bases each). Trimming removed 1 base at V and 5 bases at J, with 20 bases between. CDR3 length: 17 amino acids. Germline V gene sequence: CDR1 SGHNT, CDR2 YENEEA. The whole variable domain, filled in from reference TRBV11-3 and TRBJ2-5, reads EAGVVQSPRYKIIEKKQPVAFWCNPISGHNTLYWYLQNLGQGPELLIRYENEEAVDDSQLPKDRFSAERLKGVDSTLKIQPAELGDSAVYLCASSLGRDTGGSETQYFGPGTRLLVL.

The gene calls are TRBV6-2 or TRBV6-3 and TRBJ1-2, with D hard to call. This CDR3 is built from 14 residues. Trimming took off 4 bases at V and 4 bases at J, with 13 bases between the two ends. CDR1 MNHEY and CDR2 SVGEGT come from the germline V gene. CDR3 sequence (DNA): TGTGCCAGCAGTTCCACCGGGAGTTTCTATGGCTACACCTTC. This sequence encodes CASSSTGSFYGYTF.

This clone was observed a handful of times. Other nucleotide sequences in the sample specify the same CDR3. V gene TRBV5-8 combines with J gene TRBJ1-2; TRBD1 might be the D (6 bases). The V end lost 5 bases, the J end lost 7 bases, and 12 bases lay between the germline ends. Germline-derived CDR1 and CDR2 are SGHTS and YDEGEE. The CDR3 length is 12 residues. CDR3 nucleotide sequence: TGTGCCAGCAGGCCGAGAGGGGGTGGCTACACCTTC. It specifies CASRPRGGGYTF.

V is TRBV19 and J is TRBJ2-5, with D possibly TRBD1 on 6 matching bases. Looked up from germline, CDR1 is LNHDA and CDR2 is SQIVND (reference sequence). The CDR3 loop spans 14 amino acids. The V and J ends lost 4 bases and 4 bases respectively, with 13 bases between them. The CDR3 bases are TGTGCCAGTAGTAACAGGGCCTGGGCAGAGACCCAGTACTTC. This codes for CASSNRAWAETQYF.

The rearrangement links TRBV5-1 to TRBJ1-6; 7 bases match TRBD1. This CDR3 contains 15 residues. The germline V gene encodes CDR1 SGHRS and CDR2 YFSETQ. Trimming at V came to 5 bases and at J to 0 bases, leaving 2 bases not matched to a gene. The CDR3 loop reads CASRQGSSYNSPLHF. In DNA form, the CDR3 reads TGCGCCAGCAGACAGGGGAGCTCCTATAATTCACCCCTCCACTTT.

This clone came up once. J is TRBJ2-5 and V is TRBV5-1, with 9 bases that match TRBD1. The CDR3 covers 16 residues. Germline CDR1 is SGHRS and CDR2 is YFSETQ. J gave up 5 bases and V 4 bases, and 12 bases lay outside the gene matches. The CDR3 sequence is CASSPKPGQGMETQYF. CDR3 in DNA: TGCGCCAGCAGCCCTAAACCGGGACAGGGTATGGAGACCCAGTACTTC.

The chain recombines TRBV3-1 (or the pseudogene TRBV3-2) with TRBJ2-7; TRBD2 matches at 8 bases. Per the germline V gene, CDR1 is LGHDT and CDR2 is YNNKEL (reference sequence). This CDR3 region has 13 residues. The ends lost 4 bases at V and 6 bases at J; junction bases unmatched: 5. The CDR3 region has the DNA TGTGCCAGCAGCCTCAGGACTAGCAGCGAGCAGTACTTC. This sequence encodes CASSLRTSSEQYF.

V and J are TRBV7-9 and TRBJ1-5; D is unclear. With 1 base removed from V and 7 bases from J, the gap between germline ends came to 5 bases. The length of the CDR3 is 12 residues. Per germline, CDR1 SEHNR and CDR2 FQNEAQ (reference sequence). The chain's CDR3 is CASSLEDQPQHF. The DNA for the CDR3 is TGTGCCAGCAGCTTAGAGGACCAGCCCCAGCATTTT.

The chain links TRBV12-5 to TRBJ2-5; TRBD1 is a possible D gene (5 bases). The V end was cut by 5 bases, the J end by 1 base, with 14 bases between. Per the germline V gene, CDR1 is LGHNT and CDR2 is FRNRAP. The CDR3 contains 15 residues. The CDR3, as DNA: TGTGCTAGTGGTAACCGACAAGGGGCCCAAGAGACCCAGTACTTC. It specifies CASGNRQGAQETQYF.

The genes are TRBV2 and TRBJ2-3; weak D call: TRBD2 (5 bases). The V and J ends lost 6 bases and 1 base respectively, with 11 bases between them. The germline V gene encodes CDR1 SNHLY and CDR2 FYNNEI. The CDR3 has 14 amino acids. CDR3 sequence reads: CASRAGGRTDTQYF. For the CDR3, the DNA is TGTGCCAGCAGGGCGGGCGGGCGCACAGATACGCAGTATTTT. Complete variable domain (other parts from reference TRBV2 and TRBJ2-3): EPEVTQTPSHQVTQMGQEVILRCVPISNHLYFYWYRQILGQKVEFLVSFYNNEISEKSEIFDDQFSVERPDGSNFTLKIRSTKLEDSAMYFCASRAGGRTDTQYFGPGTRLTVL.

The count of this clone is one. The rearrangement joins TRBV25-1 to TRBJ2-2, with D perhaps matching TRBD1 (5 bases). This CDR3 region has 13 residues. The V gene lost 5 bases and the J gene lost 4 bases, with 8 bases spanning the gap. Germline loops: CDR1 MGHDK, CDR2 SYGVNS. CDR3 sequence: CASSKGVTGELFF. The CDR3 DNA follows: TGTGCCAGCAGTAAAGGGGTCACCGGGGAGCTGTTTTTT.

The rearrangement links TRBV19 to TRBJ2-4; 8 bases are a match to TRBD2. This CDR3 is built from 13 residues. CDR1 LNHDA and CDR2 SQIVND come from the germline V gene (reference sequence). Trimming at V came to 9 bases and at J to 6 bases, leaving 7 bases not matched to a gene. CDR3 amino acids: CASGGDGGNIQYF. The CDR3 nucleotides read TGTGCCAGCGGGGGGGACGGGGGAAACATTCAGTACTTC.

This clone was observed a few times. V usage is TRBV11-3 and J usage is TRBJ1-3; 7 bases agree with TRBD1. The CDR3 is made up of 14 amino acids. V lost 7 bases to trimming and J lost 2 bases; unmatched junction nucleotides: 5. Looked up from germline, CDR1 is SGHNT and CDR2 is YENEEA. DNA of the CDR3: TGTGCCAGCAACAACCAGGGGGCTGGAAACACCATATATTTT. It translates to CASNNQGAGNTIYF.

The chain carries TRBV27 and TRBJ2-3, with D perhaps matching TRBD1 or TRBD2 (5 bases each). Germline V CDR1 and CDR2: MNHEY, SMNVEV (reference sequence). V gave up 5 bases and J gave up 1 base, with 16 bases separating them. The CDR3 consists of 16 residues. In DNA form, the CDR3 reads TGTGCCAGCAGTCAATGGGACCCCCTAGGCACAGATACGCAGTATTTT. It yields the protein CASSQWDPLGTDTQYF.

This chain joins TRBV29-1 and TRBJ1-1; D unclear. The ends were cut back, 4 bases at V and 0 bases at J, with 6 bases in the middle. The CDR3 loop spans 12 amino acids. Germline V lookup: CDR1 SQVTM, CDR2 ANQGSEA. CDR3 sequence: CSVGQVNTEAFF. The CDR3, as DNA: TGCAGCGTTGGGCAGGTGAACACTGAAGCTTTCTTT.